One and the same sample provided the 5 T cell receptor beta chains below, sequenced in a study of blood T cell repertoires in COVID-19. Sequencing used immunoSEQ multiplex PCR; TCRdb keeps in-frame clones, though not all of them. The data hold about 270,000 clones, with 91% observed a single time. The specimen was PBMCs or T cells enriched from blood (not recorded which). These receptors were obtained from a man aged 40-49 years who had been exposed to COVID-19.

This CDR3 reads CASSSSGRLYNEQFF. Written as DNA, the CDR3 is TGTGCCAGCAGCTCTAGCGGGAGGCTCTACAATGAGCAGTTCTTC. V is TRBV11-2 and J is TRBJ2-1, with 11 nucleotides matching TRBD2. The CDR3 length is 15 residues. Germline values: CDR1 SGHAT, CDR2 FQNNGV. J gave up 3 bases and V 4 bases, and 2 bases lay outside the gene matches.

The chain recombines TRBV28 with TRBJ2-5, with 7 bases fitting TRBD2. The CDR3 consists of 14 residues. J lost 5 bases, V lost 2 bases, and 5 bases had no gene match. Germline CDR1 MDHEN, CDR2 SYDVKM. The chain's CDR3 is CASSLGGSTETQYF. DNA for the CDR3: TGTGCCAGCAGTTTAGGCGGGAGTACGGAGACCCAGTACTTC.

This chain uses TRBV30 with TRBJ2-3; a possible D gene is TRBD2 (5 bases). Germline V gives CDR1 GTSNPN, CDR2 SVGIG (reference sequence). This CDR3 spans 14 amino acids. Trimming stripped 4 bases from V and 1 base from J, with 12 bases between. Written as DNA, the CDR3 is TGTGCCTGGAATAAGGGAGCCGGCACAGATACGCAGTATTTT. As protein: CAWNKGAGTDTQYF.

This clone showed up just once. This rearrangement joins TRBV5-1 to TRBJ2-5, with D possibly matching TRBD1 (6 bases). The CDR3 has 14 residues. Germline loops: CDR1 SGHRS, CDR2 YFSETQ. Trimming left V 5 bases short and J 5 bases short, with 16 bases between. CDR3 nucleotide sequence: TGCGCCAGCAGTAACAACAGGGTTGCGGAGACCCAGTACTTC. Residues: CASSNNRVAETQYF.

This clone was recorded once. The chain couples TRBV28 to TRBJ2-7; 7 bases agree with TRBD1. The germline CDR1 and CDR2 sequences are MDHEN and SYDVKM. Trimming cost V 7 bases and J 4 bases; bases outside gene matches: 10. The CDR3 loop spans 14 amino acids. CDR3 DNA: TGTGCCAGCACCTTGCCCGACAGGGCTTACGAGCAGTACTTC. Residues: CASTLPDRAYEQYF. Complete variable domain (other parts from reference TRBV28 and TRBJ2-7): DVKVTQSSRYLVKRTGEKVFLECVQDMDHENMFWYRQDPGLGLRLIYFSYDVKMKEKGDIPEGYSVSREKKERFSLILESASTNQTSMYLCASTLPDRAYEQYFGPGTRLTVT.